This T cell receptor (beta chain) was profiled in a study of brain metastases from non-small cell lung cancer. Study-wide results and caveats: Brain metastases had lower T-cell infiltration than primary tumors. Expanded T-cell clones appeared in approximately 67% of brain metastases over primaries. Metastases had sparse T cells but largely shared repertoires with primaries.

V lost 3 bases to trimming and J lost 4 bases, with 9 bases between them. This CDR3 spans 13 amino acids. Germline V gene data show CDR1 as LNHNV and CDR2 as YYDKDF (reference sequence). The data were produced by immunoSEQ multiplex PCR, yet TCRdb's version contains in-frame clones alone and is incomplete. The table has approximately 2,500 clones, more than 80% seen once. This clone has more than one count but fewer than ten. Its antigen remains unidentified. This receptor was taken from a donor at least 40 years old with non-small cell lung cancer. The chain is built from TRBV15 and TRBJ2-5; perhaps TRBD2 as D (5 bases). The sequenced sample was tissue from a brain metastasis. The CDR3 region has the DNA TGTGCCACCAGCAGCTGGAGGATAGAGACCCAGTACTTC. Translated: CATSSWRIETQYF. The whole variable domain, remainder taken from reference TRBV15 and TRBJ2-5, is DAMVIQNPRYQVTQFGKPVTLSCSQTLNHNVMYWYQQKSSQAPKLLFHYYDKDFNNEADTPDNFQSRRPNTSFCFLDIRSPGLGDTAMYLCATSSWRIETQYFGPGTRLLVL.